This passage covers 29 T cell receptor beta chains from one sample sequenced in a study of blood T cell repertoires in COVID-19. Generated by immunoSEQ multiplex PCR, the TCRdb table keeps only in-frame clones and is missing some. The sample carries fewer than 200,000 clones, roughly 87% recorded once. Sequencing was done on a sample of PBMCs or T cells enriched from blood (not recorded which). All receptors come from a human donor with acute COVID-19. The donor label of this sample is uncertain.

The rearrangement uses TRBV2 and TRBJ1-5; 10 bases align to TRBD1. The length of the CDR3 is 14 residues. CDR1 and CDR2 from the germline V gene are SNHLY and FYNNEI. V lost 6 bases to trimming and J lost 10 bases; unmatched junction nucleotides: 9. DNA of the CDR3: TGTGCCAGCAGACCCGGGACAGGGGAAAAACCCCAGCATTTT. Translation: CASRPGTGEKPQHF.

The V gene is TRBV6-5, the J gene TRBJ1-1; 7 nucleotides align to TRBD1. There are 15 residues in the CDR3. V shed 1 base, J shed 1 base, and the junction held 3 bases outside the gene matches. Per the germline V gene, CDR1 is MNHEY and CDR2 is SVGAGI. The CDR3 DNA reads TGTGCCAGCAGTTACTTGAGACAGGGGAACACTGAAGCTTTCTTT. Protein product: CASSYLRQGNTEAFF.

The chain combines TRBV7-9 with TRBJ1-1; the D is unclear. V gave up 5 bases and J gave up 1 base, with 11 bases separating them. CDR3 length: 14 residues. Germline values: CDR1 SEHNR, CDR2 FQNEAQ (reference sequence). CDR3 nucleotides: TGTGCCAGCAGCCTCCTGCGGTCGAACACTGAAGCTTTCTTT. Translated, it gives CASSLLRSNTEAFF. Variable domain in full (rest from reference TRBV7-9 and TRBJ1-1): DTGVSQNPRHKITKRGQNVTFRCDPISEHNRLYWYRQTLGQGPEFLTYFQNEAQLEKSRLLSDRFSAERPKGSFSTLEIQRTEQGDSAMYLCASSLLRSNTEAFFGQGTRLTVV.

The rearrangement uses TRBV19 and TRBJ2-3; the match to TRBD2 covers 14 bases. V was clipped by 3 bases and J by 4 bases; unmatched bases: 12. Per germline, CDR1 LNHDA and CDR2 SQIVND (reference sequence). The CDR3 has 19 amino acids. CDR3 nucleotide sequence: TGTGCCAGTAGTATGAAGACTAGCGGGGGGGCGATTGGCGCAGATACGCAGTATTTT. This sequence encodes CASSMKTSGGAIGADTQYF.

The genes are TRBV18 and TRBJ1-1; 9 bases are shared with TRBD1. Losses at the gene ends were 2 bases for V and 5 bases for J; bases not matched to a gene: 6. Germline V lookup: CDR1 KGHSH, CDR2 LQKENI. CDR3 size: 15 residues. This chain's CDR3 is CASSPADRGGTEAFF. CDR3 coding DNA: TGTGCCAGCTCACCAGCGGACAGGGGTGGAACTGAAGCTTTCTTT.

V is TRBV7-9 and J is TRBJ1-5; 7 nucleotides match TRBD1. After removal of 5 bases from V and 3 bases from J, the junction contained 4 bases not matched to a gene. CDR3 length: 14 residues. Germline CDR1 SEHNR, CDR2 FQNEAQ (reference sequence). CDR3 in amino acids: CASSAGQPNQPQHF. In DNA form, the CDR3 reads TGTGCCAGCAGCGCGGGACAGCCCAATCAGCCCCAGCATTTT. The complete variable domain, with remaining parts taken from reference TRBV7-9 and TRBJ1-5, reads DTGVSQNPRHKITKRGQNVTFRCDPISEHNRLYWYRQTLGQGPEFLTYFQNEAQLEKSRLLSDRFSAERPKGSFSTLEIQRTEQGDSAMYLCASSAGQPNQPQHFGDGTRLSIL.

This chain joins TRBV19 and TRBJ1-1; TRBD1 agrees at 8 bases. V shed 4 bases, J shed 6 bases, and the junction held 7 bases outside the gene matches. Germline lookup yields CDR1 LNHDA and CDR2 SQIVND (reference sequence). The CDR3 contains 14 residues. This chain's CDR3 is CASSRRTGFPEAFF. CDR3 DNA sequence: TGTGCCAGTAGTAGGCGGACAGGGTTTCCTGAAGCTTTCTTT.

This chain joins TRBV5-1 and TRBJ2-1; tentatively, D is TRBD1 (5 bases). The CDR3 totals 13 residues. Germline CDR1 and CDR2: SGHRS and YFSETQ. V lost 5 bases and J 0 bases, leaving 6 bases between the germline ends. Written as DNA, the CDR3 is TGCGCCAGCAGGACAGTCTCCTACAATGAGCAGTTCTTC. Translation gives CASRTVSYNEQFF.

For the CDR3, the DNA is TGCGCCAGCAGCCAAAAGGACTGGACAGGGGGTAACTATGGCTACACCTTC. It translates to CASSQKDWTGGNYGYTF. The genes are TRBV4-1 and TRBJ1-2, with 10 nucleotides matching TRBD1. From germline, CDR1 is MGHRA and CDR2 YSYEKL. The CDR3 has 17 residues. V lost 2 bases, J lost 1 base, and 7 bases stayed unmatched.

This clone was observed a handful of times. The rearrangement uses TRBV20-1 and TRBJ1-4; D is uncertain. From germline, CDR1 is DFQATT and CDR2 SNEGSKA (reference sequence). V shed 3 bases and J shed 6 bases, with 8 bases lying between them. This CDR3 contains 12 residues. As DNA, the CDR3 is TGCAGTGCTAGTGCCGAGGATGAAAAACTGTTTTTT. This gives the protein CSASAEDEKLFF.

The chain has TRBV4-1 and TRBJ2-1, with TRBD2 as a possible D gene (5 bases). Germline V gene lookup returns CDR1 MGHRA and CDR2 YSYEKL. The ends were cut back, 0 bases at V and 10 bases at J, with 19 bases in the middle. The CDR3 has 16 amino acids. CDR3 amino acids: CASSQDASERSGEQFF. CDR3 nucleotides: TGCGCCAGCAGCCAAGATGCATCGGAGAGAAGCGGAGAGCAGTTCTTC.

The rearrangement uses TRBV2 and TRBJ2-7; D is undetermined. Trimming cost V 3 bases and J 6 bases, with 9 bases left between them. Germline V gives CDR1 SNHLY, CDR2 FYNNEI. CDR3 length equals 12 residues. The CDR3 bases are TGTGCCAGCAGTGATTCCCTACGCGAGCAGTACTTC. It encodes CASSDSLREQYF.

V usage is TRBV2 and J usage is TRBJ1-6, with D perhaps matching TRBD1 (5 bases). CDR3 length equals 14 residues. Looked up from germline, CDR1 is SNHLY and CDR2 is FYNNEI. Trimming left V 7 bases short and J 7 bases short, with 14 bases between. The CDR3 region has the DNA TGTGCCAGCACCCCCGGGGGGGAGAATTCACCCCTCCACTTT. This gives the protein CASTPGGENSPLHF. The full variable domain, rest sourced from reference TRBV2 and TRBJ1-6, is EPEVTQTPSHQVTQMGQEVILRCVPISNHLYFYWYRQILGQKVEFLVSFYNNEISEKSEIFDDQFSVERPDGSNFTLKIRSTKLEDSAMYFCASTPGGENSPLHFGNGTRLTVT.

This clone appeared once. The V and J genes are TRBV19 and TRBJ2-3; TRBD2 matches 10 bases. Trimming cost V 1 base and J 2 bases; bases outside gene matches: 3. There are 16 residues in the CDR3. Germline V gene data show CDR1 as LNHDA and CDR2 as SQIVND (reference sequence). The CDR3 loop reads CASSIVTSGATDTQYF. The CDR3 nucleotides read TGTGCCAGTAGTATAGTCACTAGCGGGGCCACAGATACGCAGTATTTT.

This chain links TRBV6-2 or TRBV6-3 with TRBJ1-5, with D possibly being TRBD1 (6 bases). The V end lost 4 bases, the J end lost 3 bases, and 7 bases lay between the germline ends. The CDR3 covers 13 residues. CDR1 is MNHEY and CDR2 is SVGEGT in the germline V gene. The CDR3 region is CASSSGANQPQHF. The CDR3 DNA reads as TGTGCCAGCAGTTCAGGGGCCAATCAGCCCCAGCATTTT.

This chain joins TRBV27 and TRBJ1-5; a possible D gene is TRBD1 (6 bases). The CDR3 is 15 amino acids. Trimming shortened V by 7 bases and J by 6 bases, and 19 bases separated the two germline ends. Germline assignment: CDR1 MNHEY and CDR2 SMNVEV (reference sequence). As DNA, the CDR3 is TGTGCCAGCAAACTGAGCAGGGGTCCCGCTCAGCCCCAGCATTTT. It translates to CASKLSRGPAQPQHF.

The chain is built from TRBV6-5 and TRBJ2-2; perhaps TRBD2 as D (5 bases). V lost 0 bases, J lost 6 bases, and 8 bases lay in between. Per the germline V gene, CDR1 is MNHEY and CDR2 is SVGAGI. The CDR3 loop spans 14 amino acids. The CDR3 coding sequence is TGTGCCAGCAGTTACTCGAGGAGGTCCGGGGAGCTGTTTTTT. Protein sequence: CASSYSRRSGELFF.

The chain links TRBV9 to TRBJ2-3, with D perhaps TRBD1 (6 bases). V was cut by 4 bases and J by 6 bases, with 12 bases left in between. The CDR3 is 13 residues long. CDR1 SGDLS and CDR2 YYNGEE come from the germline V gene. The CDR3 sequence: CASSPRDMDTQYF. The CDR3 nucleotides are TGTGCCAGCAGCCCGAGGGACATGGATACGCAGTATTTT.

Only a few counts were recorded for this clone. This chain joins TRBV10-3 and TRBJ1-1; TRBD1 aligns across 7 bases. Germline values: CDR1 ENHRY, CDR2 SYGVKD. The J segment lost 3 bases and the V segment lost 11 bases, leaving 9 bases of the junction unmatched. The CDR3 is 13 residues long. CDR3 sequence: CAARQGWDTEAFF. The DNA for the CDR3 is TGTGCCGCCCGACAGGGATGGGACACTGAAGCTTTCTTT.

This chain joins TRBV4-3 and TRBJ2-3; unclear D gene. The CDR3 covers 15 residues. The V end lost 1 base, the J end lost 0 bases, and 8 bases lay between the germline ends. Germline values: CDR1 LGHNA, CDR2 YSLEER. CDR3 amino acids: CASSQVLRSTDTQYF. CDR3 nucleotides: TGCGCCAGCAGCCAAGTCCTGAGAAGCACAGATACGCAGTATTTT.

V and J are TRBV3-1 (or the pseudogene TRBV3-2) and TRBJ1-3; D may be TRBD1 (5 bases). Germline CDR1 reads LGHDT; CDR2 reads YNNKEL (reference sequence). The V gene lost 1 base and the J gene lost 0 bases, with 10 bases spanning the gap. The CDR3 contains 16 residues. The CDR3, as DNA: TGTGCCAGCAGCCAAGGCCCGCAGGGCTCTGGAAACACCATATATTTT. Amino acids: CASSQGPQGSGNTIYF.

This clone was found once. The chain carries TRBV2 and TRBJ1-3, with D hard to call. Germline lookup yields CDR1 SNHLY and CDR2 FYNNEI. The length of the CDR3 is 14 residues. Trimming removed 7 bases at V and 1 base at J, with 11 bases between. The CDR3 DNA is TGTGCCAGCAAGAGGGAATATTCTGGAAACACCATATATTTT. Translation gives CASKREYSGNTIYF.

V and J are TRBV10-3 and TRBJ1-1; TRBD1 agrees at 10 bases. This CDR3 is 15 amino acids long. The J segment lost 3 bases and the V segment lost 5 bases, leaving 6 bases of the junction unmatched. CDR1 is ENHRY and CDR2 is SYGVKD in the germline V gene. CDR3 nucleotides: TGTGCCATCAGTACCGCCGGGACAGGGGACACTGAAGCTTTCTTT. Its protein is CAISTAGTGDTEAFF.

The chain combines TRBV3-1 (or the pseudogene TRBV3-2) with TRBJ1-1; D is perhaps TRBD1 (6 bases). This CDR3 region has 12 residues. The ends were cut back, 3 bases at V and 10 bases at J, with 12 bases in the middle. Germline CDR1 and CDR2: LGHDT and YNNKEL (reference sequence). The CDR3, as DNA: TGTGCCAGCAGCCAGGTAGGCAGGGGAGCTTTCTTT. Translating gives CASSQVGRGAFF.

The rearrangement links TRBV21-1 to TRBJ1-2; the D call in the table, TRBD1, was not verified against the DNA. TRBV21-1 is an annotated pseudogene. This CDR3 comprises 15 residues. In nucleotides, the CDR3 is TGTGCCAGCAGCAAAGGAGAGGCAGGGGGCAATGGCTACACCTTC. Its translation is CASSKGEAGGNGYTF.

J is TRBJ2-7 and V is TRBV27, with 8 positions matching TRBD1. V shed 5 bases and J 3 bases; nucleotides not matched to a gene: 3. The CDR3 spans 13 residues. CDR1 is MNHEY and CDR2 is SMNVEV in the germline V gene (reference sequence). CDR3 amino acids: CASSRTGYYEQYF. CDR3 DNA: TGTGCCAGCAGTCGGACAGGGTACTACGAGCAGTACTTC.

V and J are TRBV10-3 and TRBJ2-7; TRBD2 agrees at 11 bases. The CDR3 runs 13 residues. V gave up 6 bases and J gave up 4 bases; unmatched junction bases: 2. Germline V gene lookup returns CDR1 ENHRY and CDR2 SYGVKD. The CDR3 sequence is CAIRTSGEYEQYF. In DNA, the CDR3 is TGTGCCATCAGGACTAGCGGGGAGTACGAGCAGTACTTC.

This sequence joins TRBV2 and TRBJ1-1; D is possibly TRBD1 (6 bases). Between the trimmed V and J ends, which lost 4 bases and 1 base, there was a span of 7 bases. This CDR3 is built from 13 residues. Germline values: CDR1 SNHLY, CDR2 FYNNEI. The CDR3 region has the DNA TGTGCCAGCAGTGGAGGGGGGAACACTGAAGCTTTCTTT. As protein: CASSGGGNTEAFF.

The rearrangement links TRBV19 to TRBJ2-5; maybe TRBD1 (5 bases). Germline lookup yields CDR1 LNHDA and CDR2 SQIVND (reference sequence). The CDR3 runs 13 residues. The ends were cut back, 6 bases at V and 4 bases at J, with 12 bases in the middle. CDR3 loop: CASSNRIRETQYF. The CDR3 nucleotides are TGTGCCAGTAGCAACAGGATTCGAGAGACCCAGTACTTC.